Presented here are 21 T cell receptor beta chains from one specimen sequenced in a study of T cell responses to AZD1222 COVID-19 vaccine. Profiling relied on immunoSEQ multiplex PCR, and the TCRdb table lists in-frame clones only, not all of them. This sample has fewer than 200,000 clones, with approximately 93% found just once. This specimen consisted of peripheral blood, obtained 28 days after the second AZD1222 dose. These receptors all come from an adult who received the AZD1222 COVID-19 vaccine.

This sequence joins TRBV18 and TRBJ1-1; 10 positions match TRBD1. CDR3 length equals 13 residues. Germline-derived CDR1 and CDR2 are KGHSH and LQKENI. Germline trimming cut 6 bases from V and 6 bases from J; bases unmatched to any gene: 4. The CDR3 reads CASSQGTGAEAFF. The CDR3 DNA sequence: TGTGCCAGCTCTCAAGGGACAGGGGCTGAAGCTTTCTTT.

The V and J genes are TRBV5-8 and TRBJ2-2; 10 nucleotides align to TRBD2. After removal of 3 bases from V and 0 bases from J, the junction contained 5 bases not matched to a gene. CDR1 and CDR2 from the germline V gene are SGHTS and YDEGEE. The CDR3 spans 17 residues. DNA for the CDR3: TGTGCCAGCAGCTCACAAGGACTAGCGGCGAACACCGGGGAGCTGTTTTTT. Translating it yields CASSSQGLAANTGELFF.

This clone has more than one count but fewer than ten. The V gene is TRBV21-1, the J gene TRBJ1-1. TRBV21-1 is a documented pseudogene. The CDR3 contains 18 residues. The CDR3 nucleotides are TGTGCCAGCAGCTTTACGACGCCACCCGAACTACCAAACACTGAAGCTTTCTTT. Translation gives CASSFTTPPELPNTEAFF.

This clone was counted a single time. This sample includes further DNA sequences coding for the same CDR3. J is TRBJ2-7 and V is TRBV5-1; TRBD1 matches at 8 bases. The length of the CDR3 is 18 residues. V lost 0 bases, J lost 2 bases, and 13 bases stayed unmatched. From germline, CDR1 is SGHRS and CDR2 YFSETQ. CDR3 in DNA: TGCGCCAGCAGCTTGGGGCCCTCCGACAGGGGATCAACCTACGAGCAGTACTTC. Protein: CASSLGPSDRGSTYEQYF.

The chain carries TRBV2 and TRBJ2-2, with D unresolved. The CDR3 length is 15 residues. Per germline, CDR1 SNHLY and CDR2 FYNNEI. The V gene lost 6 bases and the J gene lost 0 bases, with 11 bases spanning the gap. The CDR3 loop is CASRAIPANTGELFF. CDR3 coding DNA: TGTGCCAGCAGGGCTATTCCAGCGAACACCGGGGAGCTGTTTTTT.

The chain carries TRBV12-5 and TRBJ1-4, with TRBD1 matching 9 bases. V shed 4 bases and J 6 bases; nucleotides not matched to a gene: 6. The CDR3 loop spans 15 amino acids. Germline V lookup: CDR1 LGHNT, CDR2 FRNRAP. The CDR3 sequence: CASGSGTGFYEKLFF. CDR3 sequence (DNA): TGTGCTAGTGGTTCCGGGACAGGGTTCTATGAAAAACTGTTTTTT.

This chain uses TRBV3-1 (or the pseudogene TRBV3-2) with TRBJ2-1, with TRBD1 as a possible D gene (6 bases). The CDR3 contains 15 residues. Germline V gene lookup returns CDR1 LGHDT and CDR2 YNNKEL (reference sequence). The V end lost 3 bases, the J end lost 7 bases, and 16 bases lay between the germline ends. CDR3 loop: CASSHRQVYRNEQFF. The CDR3 bases are TGTGCCAGCAGCCACAGACAGGTTTATAGGAATGAGCAGTTCTTC.

The chain links TRBV14 to TRBJ1-2, with D perhaps matching TRBD1 (6 bases). V lost 3 bases and J 6 bases, leaving 17 bases between the germline ends. The CDR3 spans 15 residues. Germline-derived CDR1 and CDR2 are SGHDN and FVKESK. CDR3 DNA: TGTGCCAGCAGCCAGTGGGTGCAGGGGCCTGATGGCTACACCTTC. Translating it yields CASSQWVQGPDGYTF.

This chain connects TRBV19 to TRBJ2-7; 7 nucleotides match TRBD1. Trimming removed 5 bases from V and 1 base from J; junction bases left unmatched: 2. The CDR3 has 13 residues. CDR1 is LNHDA and CDR2 is SQIVND in the germline V gene (reference sequence). CDR3 nucleotide sequence: TGTGCCAGTAGTCCGACAGGGTCCTACGAGCAGTACTTC. It translates to CASSPTGSYEQYF.

This chain uses TRBV13 with TRBJ1-4; perhaps TRBD1 as D (5 bases). Germline V CDR1 and CDR2: PRHDT, FYEKMQ (reference sequence). With 1 base removed from V and 14 bases from J, the gap between germline ends came to 17 bases. The CDR3 has 14 residues. CDR3 residues: CASSLAGTYNGLFF. DNA for the CDR3: TGTGCCAGCAGCTTAGCGGGGACTTATAACGGGCTGTTTTTT.

This clone was detected only once. The CDR3 DNA sequence: TGCAGTGCTAGTCTTCTAGCGGGAAAGGGGGAGCAGTTCTTC. Protein: CSASLLAGKGEQFF. V usage is TRBV20-1 and J usage is TRBJ2-1, with TRBD2 matching over 9 bases. J gave up 10 bases and V 3 bases, and 10 bases lay outside the gene matches. CDR3 size: 14 residues. Germline V gene sequence: CDR1 DFQATT, CDR2 SNEGSKA (reference sequence).

About this clone itself: The same CDR3 can be traced to other DNA sequences in this sample. The chain uses TRBV4-1 and TRBJ1-4, with TRBD1 matching 7 bases. There are 16 residues in the CDR3. J was trimmed by 0 bases and V by 0 bases; bases with no gene match: 1. Per germline, CDR1 MGHRA and CDR2 YSYEKL. CDR3 protein: CASSQDQGATNEKLFF. The CDR3 DNA sequence: TGCGCCAGCAGCCAAGATCAGGGGGCAACTAATGAAAAACTGTTTTTT.

The V and J genes are TRBV9 and TRBJ1-2, with D maybe TRBD1 (6 bases). Germline CDR1 and CDR2: SGDLS and YYNGEE. Trimming stripped 0 bases from V and 1 base from J, with 13 bases between. The CDR3 totals 16 residues. The CDR3, as DNA: TGTGCCAGCAGCGTAGGGCAGGGGCAGGGTAACTATGGCTACACCTTC. Its translation: CASSVGQGQGNYGYTF.

The V gene is TRBV10-1, the J gene TRBJ2-1; D is unresolved. Trimming took 0 bases from V and 4 from J, leaving 7 bases between them. Germline CDR1 and CDR2: WNHNN and SYGVQD (reference sequence). This CDR3 is built from 14 residues. The CDR3 sequence is CASSESSDYNEQFF. In nucleotides, the CDR3 is TGCGCCAGCAGTGAGTCTTCAGATTACAATGAGCAGTTCTTC.

This rearrangement joins TRBV6-5 to TRBJ2-7; D ambiguous. V lost 0 bases and J 5 bases, leaving 11 bases between the germline ends. The CDR3 length is 14 residues. In germline, CDR1 is MNHEY, CDR2 SVGAGI. The CDR3 spells CASSYSSGEDEQYF. The CDR3 nucleotides read TGTGCCAGCAGTTACTCTTCGGGTGAGGACGAGCAGTACTTC.

The chain has TRBV29-1 and TRBJ1-1; TRBD1 agrees at 8 bases. The CDR3 spans 13 residues. The J segment lost 1 base and the V segment lost 4 bases, leaving 2 bases of the junction unmatched. CDR1 and CDR2 from the germline V gene are SQVTM and ANQGSEA. CDR3 nucleotides: TGCAGCGTTGGGGACAGGAAGAACACTGAAGCTTTCTTT. Amino acid sequence: CSVGDRKNTEAFF.

The chain links TRBV5-5 to TRBJ1-3; unclear D gene. The germline V gene encodes CDR1 SGHKS and CDR2 YYEKEE (reference sequence). Trimming took off 4 bases at V and 4 bases at J, with 12 bases between the two ends. The CDR3 extends over 14 amino acids. CDR3 sequence (DNA): TGTGCCAGCAGCCCCTCTGGACCCGGAAACACCATATATTTT. Its translation: CASSPSGPGNTIYF. The whole variable domain, remainder taken from reference TRBV5-5 and TRBJ1-3, is DAGVTQSPTHLIKTRGQQVTLRCSPISGHKSVSWYQQVLGQGPQFIFQYYEKEERGRGNFPDRFSARQFPNYSSELNVNALLLGDSALYLCASSPSGPGNTIYFGEGSWLTVV.

This chain links TRBV19 with TRBJ1-1; D gene uncertain. The CDR3 is made up of 13 amino acids. Germline V lookup: CDR1 LNHDA, CDR2 SQIVND (reference sequence). V was clipped by 3 bases and J by 3 bases, with 8 bases between them. CDR3 nucleotide sequence: TGTGCCAGTAGTATGGTGGGGTACACTGAAGCTTTCTTT. The encoded protein is CASSMVGYTEAFF.

V and J are TRBV6-5 and TRBJ2-1; TRBD2 agrees at 7 bases. Germline V gene data show CDR1 as MNHEY and CDR2 as SVGAGI. V was pared by 2 bases and J by 2 bases, with 6 bases of the junction left unmatched. CDR3 length: 16 residues. This chain's CDR3 is CASSYGGRGTYNEQFF. Here the CDR3 DNA reads TGTGCCAGCAGTTACGGCGGGAGAGGCACCTACAATGAGCAGTTCTTC.

This chain uses TRBV5-6 with TRBJ1-5; 8 nucleotides align to TRBD1. Germline CDR1 is SGHDT and CDR2 is YYEEEE. The CDR3 contains 18 residues. Losses at the gene ends were 1 base for V and 0 bases for J; bases not matched to a gene: 9. The CDR3 protein is CASSLKEGQGSSNQPQHF. CDR3 DNA sequence: TGTGCCAGCAGCTTGAAGGAAGGACAGGGCTCTAGCAATCAGCCCCAGCATTTT.

The sample holds a few counts of this clone. The V call is TRBV16, the J call TRBJ1-5; D gene ambiguous. V dropped 4 bases and J dropped 3 bases, with 4 bases sitting between them. The CDR3 extends over 12 amino acids. Germline V gene sequence: CDR1 KGHSY, CDR2 FQNENV. The CDR3 region is CASSRFNQPQHF. The CDR3 DNA sequence: TGTGCCAGCAGCCGCTTCAATCAGCCCCAGCATTTT.